Following are 17 T cell receptor beta chains from one sample sequenced in a study of blood T cells in healthy people across ages. For the second PCR, which ran for about 6 to 11 cycles, a sample-barcoded 5' primer and a J-beta primer mix were used. TCRdb analysed the 5' RACE reads with MiXCR anew, one entry per CDR3 protein. In the table there are 890,000 or so distinct CDR3 sequences, 62% of which are singletons. The sample consisted of blood. All receptors come from a man aged 30-40 years in good health.

The chain has TRBV12-1 and TRBJ2-7. TRBV12-1 is assigned pseudogene status. The CDR3 spans 14 residues. The CDR3 sequence is CASSPRCSSYEQYF. CDR3 DNA: TGTGCCAGCAGCCCTCGATGTAGCTCCTACGAGCAGTACTTC.

This clonotype came up a few times. The chain has TRBV5-1 and TRBJ2-5; D is perhaps TRBD2 (5 bases). Germline V gives CDR1 SGHRS, CDR2 YFSETQ. This CDR3 spans 15 amino acids. Trimming took off 1 base at V and 2 bases at J, with 12 bases between the two ends. CDR3 sequence (DNA): TGCGCCAGCAGCTTGCGCTCGGGGTTTCAAGAGACCCAGTACTTC. As protein: CASSLRSGFQETQYF.

The rearrangement uses TRBV27 and TRBJ2-4; tentatively, D is TRBD1 or TRBD2 (6 bases each). The last part of the DNA fits TRBJ2-7 better; the J call may be wrong. The CDR3 sequence is 13 residues long. Germline assignment: CDR1 MNHEY and CDR2 SMNVEV (reference sequence). CDR3 loop: CASSPLGGHEQYF. CDR3 DNA: TGTGCCAGCAGTCCTCTGGGGGGCCACGAGCAGTACTTC.

The chain employs TRBV21-1 and TRBJ1-6; TRBD1, the table's D call, lacks a check against the DNA. TRBV21-1 is annotated as a pseudogene. The CDR3 sequence is 18 residues long. The CDR3 sequence is CASSKEFEGQGLDSPLHF. CDR3 coding DNA: TGTGCCAGCAGCAAAGAGTTTGAGGGACAGGGGTTGGATTCACCCCTCCACTTT.

This chain links TRBV7-2 with TRBJ2-1; TRBD2 aligns across 8 bases. The length of the CDR3 is 15 residues. CDR1 and CDR2 from the germline V gene are SGHTA and FQGNSA. V lost 5 bases and J lost 4; bases outside the gene matches: 7. The chain's CDR3 is CASSPPGGYYNEQFF. CDR3 in DNA: TGTGCCAGCAGCCCCCCGGGGGGGTATTACAATGAGCAGTTCTTC.

DNA of the CDR3: TGTGCCACCAGGGCCAACACTGAAGCTTTCTTT. Translating gives CATRANTEAFF. The rearrangement links TRBV15 to TRBJ1-1; D is unresolved. The length of the CDR3 is 11 residues. Looked up from germline, CDR1 is LNHNV and CDR2 is YYDKDF (reference sequence). Trimming took off 6 bases at V and 2 bases at J, with 4 bases between the two ends.

The chain has TRBV12-3 or TRBV12-4 and TRBJ1-4; D ambiguous. The CDR3 has 13 residues. V shed 5 bases and J shed 5 bases, with 9 bases lying between them. The CDR3, as DNA: TGTGCCAGCAGTGTAATGGACAATGAAAAACTGTTTTTT. Encoded protein: CASSVMDNEKLFF.

V usage is TRBV27 and J usage is TRBJ1-2; D gene uncertain. Trimming removed 3 bases at V and 5 bases at J, with 10 bases between. CDR3 size: 13 residues. Germline V CDR1 and CDR2: MNHEY, SMNVEV (reference sequence). CDR3 in amino acids: CASSLGVRYGYTF. Written as DNA, the CDR3 is TGTGCCAGCAGTTTGGGAGTAAGATATGGCTACACCTTC.

This clonotype has just a few counts. The chain carries TRBV6-2 or TRBV6-3 and TRBJ2-5, with D perhaps matching TRBD1 or TRBD2 (5 bases each). The CDR3 runs to 15 residues. The germline gives CDR1 MNHEY, CDR2 SVGEGT. V shed 0 bases and J shed 2 bases, with 10 bases lying between them. The CDR3 DNA reads TGTGCCAGCAGTTACTCGAGTGGGGGTCAAGAGACCCAGTACTTC. Its translation: CASSYSSGGQETQYF.

This sequence joins TRBV9 and TRBJ2-7; no clear D gene. V was shortened by 4 bases and J by 0 bases, with 11 bases between the two germline ends. Per the germline V gene, CDR1 is SGDLS and CDR2 is YYNGEE. The CDR3 contains 14 residues. The chain's CDR3 is CASSIGTDSYEQYF. DNA for the CDR3: TGTGCCAGCAGCATAGGTACGGACTCCTACGAGCAGTACTTC.

This clonotype was seen more than once but under ten times. The V call is TRBV28, the J call TRBJ2-7, with a possible D match to TRBD2 (5 bases). V lost 6 bases, J lost 10 bases, and 19 bases lay in between. The CDR3 is made up of 13 amino acids. CDR1 and CDR2 from the germline V gene are MDHEN and SYDVKM. The CDR3: CASRGGRRFSQYF. For the CDR3, the DNA is TGTGCCAGCAGAGGAGGCAGACGTTTCAGCCAGTACTTC.

To note about this clonotype: Sequence at one end of the junction differs from germline and may be a read error. CDR3 loop: CASSLGRGSHNEQFF. CDR3 coding DNA: TGTGCTAGCAGCTTGGGGCGGGGCTCCCACAATGAGCAGTTCTTC. V is TRBV7-7 and J is TRBJ2-1; maybe TRBD2 (6 bases). This CDR3 is 15 amino acids long. Germline-derived CDR1 and CDR2 are SSHAT and FNYEAQ (reference sequence).

The chain couples TRBV4-3 to TRBJ2-1; 12 bases agree with TRBD2. The CDR3 contains 17 residues. Germline assignment: CDR1 LGHNA and CDR2 YSLEER. Trimming took 3 bases from V and 5 from J; bases not matched to a gene: 8. CDR3 in DNA: TGCGCCAGCAGCCATACTCTAGCGGGGGGGTACCACAATGAGCAGTTCTTC. Translation gives CASSHTLAGGYHNEQFF.

The genes are TRBV7-2 and TRBJ1-6; D is undetermined. The germline V and J ends were trimmed by 1 base and 10 bases, with 5 bases remaining between them. Germline CDR1 is SGHTA and CDR2 is FQGNSA. This CDR3 is 12 amino acids long. Here the CDR3 DNA reads TGTGCCAGCAGCTTAGGGAAATCACCCCTCCACTTT. It yields the protein CASSLGKSPLHF.

V and J are TRBV6-5 and TRBJ2-4; 7 bases line up with TRBD1. This CDR3 is built from 13 residues. V lost 7 bases to trimming and J lost 6 bases; unmatched junction nucleotides: 6. From germline, CDR1 is MNHEY and CDR2 SVGAGI. DNA of the CDR3: TGTGCCAGCAAAGGGACAGCCTCAAACATTCAGTACTTC. Protein product: CASKGTASNIQYF.

This chain links TRBV10-3 with TRBJ2-3; 9 bases fit TRBD1. The CDR3 runs to 14 residues. Germline V gives CDR1 ENHRY, CDR2 SYGVKD. The V and J ends lost 5 bases and 5 bases, in that order; junction bases with no gene match: 5. The CDR3 DNA sequence: TGTGCCATCAGTTTGGACAGGGGACAAGATACGCAGTATTTT. It translates to CAISLDRGQDTQYF.

This clonotype was observed at least ten times. The chain has TRBV20-1 and TRBJ2-3; TRBD2 matches at 12 bases. V dropped 5 bases and J dropped 1; count of bases not matched to a gene: 1. This CDR3 has 14 residues. Germline CDR1 is DFQATT and CDR2 is SNEGSKA (reference sequence). The CDR3 loop is CSARTSGGTDTQYF. As DNA, the CDR3 is TGCAGTGCTCGGACTAGCGGGGGCACAGATACGCAGTATTTT.